The 24 T cell receptor beta chains listed next were all sequenced from one sample in a study of T cells in Graves' hyperthyroidism and ophthalmopathy. Using RNA transcripts as the source, TCR beta CDR3 regions were amplified. With the HTBI primer set, the TCR CDR3 went through a first round of RT-PCR. TCRdb processed the multiplex PCR reads anew with MiXCR; each CDR3 protein has one entry. Of 660,000 or so distinct CDR3 sequences in the sample, less than 25% are singletons; the top ten hold 30% to 40%. The sequenced material came from blood. Receptor source: a man aged 25 to 40 with Graves' ophthalmopathy.

This clonotype was counted many times. This chain uses TRBV10-3 with TRBJ1-1; TRBD1 aligns across 9 bases. The CDR3 loop spans 14 amino acids. Trimming cost V 6 bases and J 5 bases; bases outside gene matches: 7. CDR1 ENHRY and CDR2 SYGVKD come from the germline V gene. DNA of the CDR3: TGTGCCATCAGCCAGGGACAGGGAGTGACTGAAGCTTTCTTT. Translating gives CAISQGQGVTEAFF.

This clonotype was observed a few times. The rearrangement joins TRBV28 to TRBJ1-5; unclear D gene. Germline-derived CDR1 and CDR2 are MDHEN and SYDVKM. This CDR3 spans 14 amino acids. Trimming took 4 bases from V and 1 from J, leaving 8 bases between them. DNA of the CDR3: TGTGCCAGCAGTTCCGCATTCAGCAATCAGCCCCAGCATTTT. Amino acid sequence: CASSSAFSNQPQHF. Looking up the rest from reference TRBV28 and TRBJ1-5 gives the full variable domain: DVKVTQSSRYLVKRTGEKVFLECVQDMDHENMFWYRQDPGLGLRLIYFSYDVKMKEKGDIPEGYSVSREKKERFSLILESASTNQTSMYLCASSSAFSNQPQHFGDGTRLSIL.

The chain combines TRBV28 with TRBJ2-7; D is uncertain. The V gene's germline CDR1 is MDHEN and CDR2 SYDVKM. Trimming pared 8 bases from V and 4 bases from J, leaving 12 bases between. This CDR3 region has 12 residues. The CDR3 DNA reads as TGTGCCAGCGGCCAGGTACGTTACGAGCAGTACTTC. Translated: CASGQVRYEQYF.

This clonotype occurred a few times. This chain connects TRBV12-3 or TRBV12-4 to TRBJ1-2; D is perhaps TRBD1 (5 bases). Trimming removed 4 bases at V and 2 bases at J, with 17 bases between. The CDR3 length is 16 residues. CDR3 sequence reads: CASSSHRLGHNYGYTF. The CDR3, as DNA: TGTGCCAGCAGTTCTCACCGTCTCGGACACAACTATGGCTACACCTTC.

This clonotype was seen at least ten times. The CDR3 DNA is TGTGCCTGGAGTGTACTGGGGGGCACTGAAGCTTTCTTT. Translating gives CAWSVLGGTEAFF. This chain connects TRBV30 to TRBJ1-1; a possible D gene is TRBD1 (5 bases). Trimming pared 0 bases from V and 4 bases from J, leaving 9 bases between. CDR3 length equals 13 residues. The V gene's germline CDR1 is GTSNPN and CDR2 SVGIG (reference sequence).

In this sample, this clonotype turned up many times. CDR3 sequence: CASSPGTSGKIDTQYF. In DNA, the CDR3 is TGTGCCAGCAGCCCTGGGACTAGCGGGAAAATAGATACGCAGTATTTT. The chain has TRBV28 and TRBJ2-3; 13 nucleotides align to TRBD2. This CDR3 comprises 16 residues. V shed 6 bases and J 5 bases; nucleotides not matched to a gene: 8. The germline CDR1 and CDR2 sequences are MDHEN and SYDVKM.

This clonotype was observed at least ten times. A junction end diverges from the germline sequence, so it may reflect a read error. The chain employs TRBV12-3 or TRBV12-4 and TRBJ1-6; maybe TRBD1 (5 bases). The CDR3 is 14 amino acids. CDR3: CASRSGTDNSALHF. The CDR3 region has the DNA TGTGCCAGCAGATCTGGGACGGATAATTCAGCCCTCCACTTT.

The chain is built from TRBV28 and TRBJ2-3; no clear D. The ends were cut back, 2 bases at V and 8 bases at J, with 5 bases in the middle. Germline V lookup: CDR1 MDHEN, CDR2 SYDVKM. The CDR3 runs to 11 residues. The CDR3 DNA reads TGTGCCAGCAGTTTAAAGAGTACGCAGTATTTT. Its translation: CASSLKSTQYF.

As for this clonotype: The germline gene is not matched at one end of the junction; a read error may be the cause. The chain joins TRBV2 to TRBJ2-2; D remains ambiguous. The CDR3 has 13 residues. Per germline, CDR1 SNHLY and CDR2 FYNNEI. The CDR3 protein is CASKGRNTGELFF. The CDR3 DNA sequence: TGCGCCTCCAAGGGCAGGAACACCGGGGAGCTGTTTTTT.

The gene calls are TRBV2 and TRBJ2-7; 7 nucleotides agree with TRBD2. CDR3 size: 14 residues. Germline CDR1 is SNHLY and CDR2 is FYNNEI. V trimming: 8 bases; J trimming: 4 bases; junction bases outside the gene matches: 11. CDR3: CASSPLGGIYEQYF. Written as DNA, the CDR3 is TGTGCCAGCTCACCATTGGGGGGGATATACGAGCAGTACTTC.

This clonotype has just a few counts. The rearrangement links TRBV5-1 to TRBJ1-1; unclear D gene. V was shortened by 0 bases and J by 0 bases, with 15 bases between the two germline ends. Germline CDR1 and CDR2: SGHRS and YFSETQ. The CDR3 totals 17 residues. As DNA, the CDR3 is TGCGCCAGCAGCTTGGGAGGATGGGGAGACATGAACACTGAAGCTTTCTTT. This gives the protein CASSLGGWGDMNTEAFF. The complete variable domain, with remaining parts taken from reference TRBV5-1 and TRBJ1-1, reads KAGVTQTPRYLIKTRGQQVTLSCSPISGHRSVSWYQQTPGQGLQFLFEYFSETQRNKGNFPGRFSGRQFSNSRSEMNVSTLELGDSALYLCASSLGGWGDMNTEAFFGQGTRLTVV.

The table lists this clonotype with many counts. J is TRBJ2-5 and V is TRBV20-1, with unresolved D. This CDR3 is built from 12 residues. The V gene's germline CDR1 is DFQATT and CDR2 SNEGSKA (reference sequence). V lost 1 base and J 2 bases, leaving 5 bases between the germline ends. The CDR3 spells CSARGAQETQYF. CDR3 sequence (DNA): TGCAGTGCTAGAGGGGCACAAGAGACCCAGTACTTC.

This clonotype appeared many times. The V and J genes are TRBV7-2 and TRBJ2-3; the match to TRBD2 covers 7 bases. The V gene's germline CDR1 is SGHTA and CDR2 FQGNSA. The CDR3 length is 14 residues. Unmatched junction bases numbered 4, after V lost 4 bases and J lost 3 bases. CDR3 residues: CASSSDSGTDTQYF. DNA for the CDR3: TGTGCCAGCAGCTCAGATAGCGGGACAGATACGCAGTATTTT. Based on the CDR3 plus reference TRBV7-2 and TRBJ2-3, the full variable domain is GAGVSQSPSNKVTEKGKDVELRCDPISGHTALYWYRQSLGQGLEFLIYFQGNSAPDKSGLPSDRFSAERTGGSVSTLTIQRTQQEDSAVYLCASSSDSGTDTQYFGPGTRLTVL.

This clonotype has a count of ten or more. The chain joins TRBV2 to TRBJ2-7; D may be TRBD2 (5 bases). Germline CDR1 reads SNHLY; CDR2 reads FYNNEI. Trimming took off 3 bases at V and 3 bases at J, with 12 bases between the two ends. The CDR3 contains 14 residues. The CDR3 reads CASSEEVSLYEQYF. In nucleotides, the CDR3 is TGTGCCAGCAGTGAGGAGGTCTCTCTCTACGAGCAGTACTTC. Using reference TRBV2 and TRBJ2-7 for the parts outside the CDR3, the full variable domain is EPEVTQTPSHQVTQMGQEVILRCVPISNHLYFYWYRQILGQKVEFLVSFYNNEISEKSEIFDDQFSVERPDGSNFTLKIRSTKLEDSAMYFCASSEEVSLYEQYFGPGTRLTVT.

This clonotype has only a few counts. This sequence joins TRBV10-2 and TRBJ1-5; D gene unclear. The CDR3 is 12 residues long. From germline, CDR1 is WSHSY and CDR2 SAAADI. Trimming removed 6 bases at V and 3 bases at J, with 6 bases between. CDR3 protein: CASRSDNQPQHF. The CDR3 DNA sequence: TGCGCCAGCAGAAGCGACAATCAGCCCCAGCATTTT.

The chain has TRBV20-1 and TRBJ2-5; D uncertain. With 0 bases removed from V and 2 bases from J, the gap between germline ends came to 10 bases. The CDR3 length is 14 residues. From germline, CDR1 is DFQATT and CDR2 SNEGSKA (reference sequence). CDR3 nucleotides: TGCAGTGCTAGAGAATCGGCGGATCAAGAGACCCAGTACTTC. Translating gives CSARESADQETQYF.

A few counts support this clonotype. The V call is TRBV6-1, the J call TRBJ2-5; TRBD2 aligns across 7 bases. The V gene's germline CDR1 is MNHNS and CDR2 SASEGT. The trim removed 7 bases at V and 4 bases at J, leaving 6 bases unmatched. The CDR3 consists of 13 residues. CDR3 sequence (DNA): TGTGCCAGCACCCCAGCGGGACTAGAGACCCAGTACTTC. It yields the protein CASTPAGLETQYF.

The chain couples TRBV28 to TRBJ2-7, with D possibly being TRBD1 (6 bases). V gave up 6 bases and J gave up 5 bases, with 14 bases separating them. The CDR3 runs to 13 residues. Looked up from germline, CDR1 is MDHEN and CDR2 is SYDVKM. The CDR3 here is CASRTGARNEQYF. The CDR3 nucleotides read TGTGCCAGCAGGACAGGCGCGAGGAACGAGCAGTACTTC.

This clonotype was seen many times. The chain has TRBV18 and TRBJ2-7; the D gene could be TRBD1 or TRBD2 (5 bases each). This CDR3 has 14 residues. The V gene's germline CDR1 is KGHSH and CDR2 LQKENI. V shed 2 bases and J shed 0 bases, with 8 bases lying between them. The CDR3 coding sequence is TGTGCCAGCTCACCAAGGGACGTCTCCTACGAGCAGTACTTC. This encodes CASSPRDVSYEQYF.

This clonotype was picked up a small number of times. The rearrangement links TRBV20-1 to TRBJ2-7; the D is unclear. V was trimmed by 4 bases and J by 3 bases, leaving 13 bases between them. This CDR3 contains 13 residues. Germline V lookup: CDR1 DFQATT, CDR2 SNEGSKA (reference sequence). The CDR3 loop reads CSATWTGIYEQYF. In nucleotides, the CDR3 is TGCAGTGCTACCTGGACCGGTATCTACGAGCAGTACTTC.

In its sample, this clonotype was seen many times. This chain joins TRBV7-2 and TRBJ2-1, with D possibly being TRBD2 (5 bases). Trimming removed 1 base at V and 0 bases at J, with 7 bases between. The germline V gene encodes CDR1 SGHTA and CDR2 FQGNSA. CDR3 length: 15 residues. The CDR3 coding sequence is TGTGCCAGCAGCTTAGACCGGGGCTCCTACAATGAGCAGTTCTTC. Its protein product is CASSLDRGSYNEQFF.

The rearrangement joins TRBV11-2 to TRBJ2-7, with 9 bases lining up with TRBD2. Germline V gene data show CDR1 as SGHAT and CDR2 as FQNNGV. V was clipped by 6 bases and J by 5 bases; unmatched bases: 14. This CDR3 contains 16 residues. The CDR3 coding sequence is TGTGCCAGCAGACCTTTAAATAGCGGGAGAGGGAACGAGCAGTACTTC. This codes for CASRPLNSGRGNEQYF.

This clonotype was seen more than once but under ten times. This chain uses TRBV20-1 with TRBJ2-1; D call uncertain. Trimming stripped 4 bases from V and 7 bases from J, with 17 bases between. The CDR3 has 14 amino acids. Germline values: CDR1 DFQATT, CDR2 SNEGSKA (reference sequence). In DNA form, the CDR3 reads TGCAGTGCTACTCCCAGAGAGAGGAAAAATGAGCAGTTCTTC. This encodes CSATPRERKNEQFF.

The genes are TRBV29-1 and TRBJ2-7, with D maybe TRBD1 (5 bases). The CDR3 is made up of 13 amino acids. The germline V gene encodes CDR1 SQVTM and CDR2 ANQGSEA. V shed 6 bases and J shed 2 bases, with 14 bases lying between them. As DNA, the CDR3 is TGCAGCGTCCGCAGGGCGCTAACCTACGAGCAGTACTTC. Its translation is CSVRRALTYEQYF.